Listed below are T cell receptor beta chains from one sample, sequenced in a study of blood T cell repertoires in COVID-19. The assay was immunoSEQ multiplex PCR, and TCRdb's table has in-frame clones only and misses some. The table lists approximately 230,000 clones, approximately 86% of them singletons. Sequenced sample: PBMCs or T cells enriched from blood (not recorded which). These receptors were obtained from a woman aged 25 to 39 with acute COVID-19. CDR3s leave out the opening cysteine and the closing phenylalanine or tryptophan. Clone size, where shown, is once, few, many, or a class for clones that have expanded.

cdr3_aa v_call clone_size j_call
ASSQELGFGKNIQY TRBV4-3 NA TRBJ2-4
ASSSRQGPSPLH TRBV4-1 NA TRBJ1-6
ASSVEVYRGEQF TRBV9 NA TRBJ2-1
ADPTRVTYQGGYT TRBV24-1 NA TRBJ1-2
ASSKGLAGGFTHEQY TRBV19 NA TRBJ2-7
ASSSPGQDNEQF TRBV28 NA TRBJ2-1
ASSQDRAAQGYNSPLH TRBV4-1 NA TRBJ1-6
ASSPGSGWSYEQY TRBV7-9 NA TRBJ2-7
ASSQVGQGEGGYT TRBV4-2 NA TRBJ1-2
ASSLRVEYNEQF TRBV5-5 NA TRBJ2-1
ASSPPPGTSGNNEQF TRBV7-6 NA TRBJ2-1
ASRYTGGDYGYT TRBV6-5 NA TRBJ1-2
ASSSPAGGPSGTGELF TRBV5-1 NA TRBJ2-2
ASSNTLAGDYNEQF TRBV7-9 NA TRBJ2-1
ASIPRQGTYNEQF TRBV6-2/TRBV6-3 NA TRBJ2-1
ASRDQGATNEKLF TRBV6-5 NA TRBJ1-4
ASSEGQGGLEKLF TRBV2 NA TRBJ1-4
ASSLGDNYQPQH TRBV5-5 NA TRBJ1-5
ATSRAGGLRLQETQY TRBV15 NA TRBJ2-5
ASSIRQGVATNEKLF TRBV19 NA TRBJ1-4
ASSPIAQGAYEQY TRBV4-1 NA TRBJ2-7
ASSQRTSGNQPQH TRBV4-2 NA TRBJ1-5
ASSPTDSNYGYT TRBV13 NA TRBJ1-2
ASSLGGGATGANVLT TRBV5-6 NA TRBJ2-6
ASSIRASAGTEAF TRBV19 NA TRBJ1-1
ASSGTGTGSPYGYT TRBV9 NA TRBJ1-2
ASSREWGTIYEQY TRBV7-7 NA TRBJ2-7
ATSLAGGQPQH TRBV24-1 NA TRBJ1-5
ASSPTGIANTIY TRBV7-3 NA TRBJ1-3
ASSLGRENTEAF TRBV7-2 NA TRBJ1-1
ASSVATGGAQGNTIY TRBV9 few TRBJ1-3
ASSSVGGGYT TRBV6-2/TRBV6-3 NA TRBJ1-2
ASSPLGQGVSYEQY TRBV5-1 NA TRBJ2-7
ASRMGQGRGTEAF TRBV27 NA TRBJ1-1
ASSLSRSVATAGEKLF TRBV7-9 NA TRBJ1-4
ASSDLTGRADTQY TRBV28 NA TRBJ2-3
AGSLVKQGDPYEQY TRBV11-3 NA TRBJ2-7
ASGFYGYTEAF TRBV12-5 NA TRBJ1-1
ASRISGGYNEQF TRBV6-5 NA TRBJ2-1
ASSKDTTHTEAF TRBV28 NA TRBJ1-1
ASSEPGRGTEAF TRBV5-4 NA TRBJ1-1
ASGVGQGYNEKLF TRBV12-5 NA TRBJ1-4
ASSQPQGSDTQY TRBV4-2 NA TRBJ2-3
ASSWGGLGGDNEQF TRBV27 once TRBJ2-1
AISESTDSYGYT TRBV10-3 NA TRBJ1-2